The 14 T cell receptor beta chains below were found in one sample sequenced in a study of cytomegalovirus exposure and HLA in healthy donors. The study ran its PCR with 60 Vbeta and 13 Jbeta primers. Assay: immunoSEQ multiplex PCR; the TCRdb copy retains only in-frame clones and omits some. The table shows 100,000 or so clones, with over 75% occurring only once. Sequencing used PBMCs. Receptors were obtained from a woman in her 40s in good health and CMV-seropositive.

V is TRBV7-2 and J is TRBJ1-5; maybe TRBD1 (5 bases). The CDR3 consists of 15 residues. Germline V gene data show CDR1 as SGHTA and CDR2 as FQGNSA. The V end lost 5 bases, the J end lost 0 bases, and 11 bases lay between the germline ends. The CDR3 reads CASSPRQYSNQPQHF. The DNA for the CDR3 is TGTGCCAGCAGCCCCCGACAGTATAGCAATCAGCCCCAGCATTTT. The full variable domain, rest sourced from reference TRBV7-2 and TRBJ1-5, is GAGVSQSPSNKVTEKGKDVELRCDPISGHTALYWYRQSLGQGLEFLIYFQGNSAPDKSGLPSDRFSAERTGGSVSTLTIQRTQQEDSAVYLCASSPRQYSNQPQHFGDGTRLSIL.

V is TRBV4-1 and J is TRBJ2-3; 9 nucleotides match TRBD2. Germline CDR1 MGHRA, CDR2 YSYEKL. Germline trimming cut 4 bases from V and 1 base from J; bases unmatched to any gene: 15. The CDR3 runs to 19 residues. The CDR3 spells CASSRSPTYSGSRTDTQYF. CDR3 DNA sequence: TGCGCCAGCAGCCGATCCCCGACTTATAGCGGGAGTCGCACAGATACGCAGTATTTT.

The V gene is TRBV2, the J gene TRBJ1-5, with 8 positions matching TRBD1. V lost 9 bases, J lost 2 bases, and 6 bases stayed unmatched. The CDR3 has 14 residues. CDR1 and CDR2 from the germline V gene are SNHLY and FYNNEI. CDR3 loop: CASRQGMGNQPQHF. CDR3 DNA: TGTGCCAGTAGACAGGGGATGGGCAATCAGCCCCAGCATTTT.

In this sample, this clone turned up once. V and J are TRBV9 and TRBJ2-1; D might be TRBD1 (5 bases). CDR1 and CDR2 from the germline V gene are SGDLS and YYNGEE. The CDR3 has 14 residues. Between the trimmed V and J ends, which lost 2 bases and 8 bases, there was a span of 14 bases. CDR3: CASSVLPEGDEQFF. Here the CDR3 DNA reads TGTGCCAGCAGCGTCCTTCCCGAAGGGGATGAGCAGTTCTTC.

V usage is TRBV7-9 and J usage is TRBJ2-5, with 9 nucleotides matching TRBD1. The last part of the DNA fits TRBJ2-7 better; the J call may be wrong. Germline assignment: CDR1 SEHNR and CDR2 FQNEAQ (reference sequence). This CDR3 comprises 15 residues. CDR3 sequence (DNA): TGTGCCAGCAGCCCCCCTCGGACAGGGGACTACGAGCAGTACTTC. Translated, it gives CASSPPRTGDYEQYF.

This rearrangement joins TRBV4-3 to TRBJ1-1, with D hard to call. V gave up 4 bases and J gave up 5 bases, with 11 bases separating them. Germline V gene lookup returns CDR1 LGHNA and CDR2 YSLEER. The CDR3 covers 13 residues. CDR3 sequence: CASSPSRGTEAFF. The CDR3 region has the DNA TGCGCCAGCAGCCCCTCGCGAGGAACTGAAGCTTTCTTT.

This sequence joins TRBV4-2 and TRBJ1-1; D is perhaps TRBD1 (5 bases). The CDR3 runs to 17 residues. With 0 bases removed from V and 3 bases from J, the gap between germline ends came to 17 bases. The germline gives CDR1 LGHNA, CDR2 YNFKEQ. CDR3 in amino acids: CASSQDYIWRGDTEAFF. In DNA, the CDR3 is TGTGCCAGCAGCCAAGATTATATTTGGCGGGGGGACACTGAAGCTTTCTTT.

The rearrangement links TRBV19 to TRBJ1-5; 7 bases agree with TRBD1. CDR1 and CDR2 (germline): LNHDA, SQIVND (reference sequence). V lost 3 bases and J lost 4; bases outside the gene matches: 6. The CDR3 consists of 15 residues. The CDR3 DNA reads TGTGCCAGTAGTATGGTGACAGGGAGGAATCAGCCCCAGCATTTT. Its protein product is CASSMVTGRNQPQHF.

A single count supports this clone. The chain is built from TRBV5-4 and TRBJ2-1; D is perhaps TRBD1 (5 bases). The germline V and J ends were trimmed by 0 bases and 9 bases, with 13 bases remaining between them. In germline, CDR1 is SGHNT, CDR2 YYREEE (reference sequence). The CDR3 is made up of 14 amino acids. The CDR3 DNA is TGTGCCAGCAGCTTGGTATTACCCCAGGGTGAGCAGTTCTTC. Encoded protein: CASSLVLPQGEQFF.

The J gene is TRBJ2-2, the V gene TRBV7-7; D uncertain. The CDR3 loop spans 13 amino acids. CDR1 is SSHAT, CDR2 FNYEAQ, per germline (reference sequence). Trimming stripped 1 base from V and 7 bases from J, with 7 bases between. The CDR3 bases are TGTGCCAGCAGCTTAGGACGCGGCGGGGAGCTGTTTTTT. Protein sequence: CASSLGRGGELFF.

V and J are TRBV15 and TRBJ1-1; D remains ambiguous. CDR3 size: 16 residues. Germline V gives CDR1 LNHNV, CDR2 YYDKDF (reference sequence). V was trimmed by 5 bases and J by 5 bases, leaving 21 bases between them. The DNA of the CDR3 is TGTGCCACCAGCCGGGAAACTTTAATGGGGAGGACTGAAGCTTTCTTT. Translated, it gives CATSRETLMGRTEAFF.

This clone was found a few times. The chain combines TRBV4-1 with TRBJ1-1; TRBD1 agrees at 8 bases. CDR3 length equals 15 residues. Trimming at V came to 4 bases and at J to 8 bases, leaving 12 bases not matched to a gene. From germline, CDR1 is MGHRA and CDR2 YSYEKL. The CDR3 DNA sequence: TGCGCCAGCAGCCCTTTACAGGGGGGTGTTCGGGAAGCTTTCTTT. Amino acids: CASSPLQGGVREAFF.

The gene calls are TRBV15 and TRBJ2-5; TRBD1 agrees at 8 bases. Trimming at V came to 2 bases and at J to 4 bases, leaving 6 bases not matched to a gene. This CDR3 spans 15 amino acids. Germline-derived CDR1 and CDR2 are LNHNV and YYDKDF (reference sequence). The CDR3 here is CATSRRTGYGETQYF. Written as DNA, the CDR3 is TGTGCCACCAGCAGAAGGACAGGGTATGGAGAGACCCAGTACTTC.

The chain employs TRBV4-2 and TRBJ2-7, with 8 positions matching TRBD2. V shed 1 base and J 3 bases; nucleotides not matched to a gene: 8. CDR1 and CDR2 (germline): LGHNA, YNFKEQ. This CDR3 contains 16 residues. CDR3 region: CASSQGTGTRGYEQYF. The CDR3, as DNA: TGTGCCAGCAGCCAAGGAACCGGGACTAGGGGCTACGAGCAGTACTTC.